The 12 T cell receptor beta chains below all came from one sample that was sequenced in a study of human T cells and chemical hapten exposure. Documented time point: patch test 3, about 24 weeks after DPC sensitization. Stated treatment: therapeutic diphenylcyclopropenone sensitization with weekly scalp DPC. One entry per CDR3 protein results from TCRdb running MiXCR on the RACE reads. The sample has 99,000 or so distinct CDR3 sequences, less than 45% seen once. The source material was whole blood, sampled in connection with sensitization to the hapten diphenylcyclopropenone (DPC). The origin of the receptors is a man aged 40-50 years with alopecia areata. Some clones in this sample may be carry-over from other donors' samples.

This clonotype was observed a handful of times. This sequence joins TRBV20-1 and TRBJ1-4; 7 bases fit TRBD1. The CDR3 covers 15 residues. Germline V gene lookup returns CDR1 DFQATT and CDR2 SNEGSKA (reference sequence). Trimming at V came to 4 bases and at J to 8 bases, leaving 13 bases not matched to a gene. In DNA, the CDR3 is TGCAGTGCTAAAGAACTGACAGGGAGTGTGGAAAAACTGTTTTTT. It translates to CSAKELTGSVEKLFF.

CDR3 DNA sequence: TGTGCCAGCAGTTTAGGTTCTGCCTATGGCTACACCTTC. It yields the protein CASSLGSAYGYTF. The chain recombines TRBV28 with TRBJ1-2; D unresolved. Per the germline V gene, CDR1 is MDHEN and CDR2 is SYDVKM. The CDR3 is 13 residues long. V was cut by 2 bases and J by 4 bases, with 8 bases left in between.

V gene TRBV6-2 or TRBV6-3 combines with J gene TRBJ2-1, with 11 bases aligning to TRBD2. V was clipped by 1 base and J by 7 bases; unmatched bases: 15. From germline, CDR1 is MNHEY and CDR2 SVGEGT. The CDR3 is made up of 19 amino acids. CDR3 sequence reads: CASSYFEVLPSGRINEQFF. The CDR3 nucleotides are TGTGCCAGCAGTTACTTCGAAGTCTTGCCTAGCGGGAGGATAAATGAGCAGTTCTTC.

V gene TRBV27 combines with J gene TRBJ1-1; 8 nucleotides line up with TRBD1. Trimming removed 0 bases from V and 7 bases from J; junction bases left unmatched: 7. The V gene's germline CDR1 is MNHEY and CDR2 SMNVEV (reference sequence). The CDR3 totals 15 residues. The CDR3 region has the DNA TGTGCCAGCAGTTTATCCCCGGACAGGGTGAGTGAAGCTTTCTTT. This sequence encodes CASSLSPDRVSEAFF.

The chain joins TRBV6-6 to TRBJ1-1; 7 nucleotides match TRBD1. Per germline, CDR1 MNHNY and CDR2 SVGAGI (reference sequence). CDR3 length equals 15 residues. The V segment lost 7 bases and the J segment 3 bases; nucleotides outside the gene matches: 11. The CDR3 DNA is TGTGCCAGCATTCTAGATAGGGGGCGGGACACTGAAGCTTTCTTT. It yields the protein CASILDRGRDTEAFF.

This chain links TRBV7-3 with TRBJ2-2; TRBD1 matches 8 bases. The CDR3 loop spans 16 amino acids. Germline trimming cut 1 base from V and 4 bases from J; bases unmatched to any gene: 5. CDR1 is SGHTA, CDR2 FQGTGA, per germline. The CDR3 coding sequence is TGTGCCAGCAGCTTAATGGCAGGGGGCAGCACCGGGGAGCTGTTTTTT. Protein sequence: CASSLMAGGSTGELFF.

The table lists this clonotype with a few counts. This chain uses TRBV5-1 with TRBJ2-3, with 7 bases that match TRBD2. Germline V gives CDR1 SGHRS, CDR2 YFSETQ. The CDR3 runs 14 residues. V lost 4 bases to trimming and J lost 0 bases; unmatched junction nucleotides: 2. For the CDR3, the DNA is TGCGCCAGCAGCCGAGCGGGGAGCACAGATACGCAGTATTTT. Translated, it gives CASSRAGSTDTQYF.

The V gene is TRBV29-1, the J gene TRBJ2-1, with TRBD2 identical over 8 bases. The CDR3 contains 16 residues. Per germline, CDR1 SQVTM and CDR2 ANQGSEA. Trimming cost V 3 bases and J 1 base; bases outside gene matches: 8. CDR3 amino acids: CSVDNGLAGSYNEQFF. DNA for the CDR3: TGCAGCGTTGATAACGGGCTAGCGGGTTCCTACAATGAGCAGTTCTTC.

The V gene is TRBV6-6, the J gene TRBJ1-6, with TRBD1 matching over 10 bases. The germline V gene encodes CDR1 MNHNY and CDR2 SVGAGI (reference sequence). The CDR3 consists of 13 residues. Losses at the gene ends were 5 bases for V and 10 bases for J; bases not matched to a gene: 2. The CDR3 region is CASSRTGGSPLHF. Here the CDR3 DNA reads TGTGCCAGCAGTCGGACAGGGGGATCACCCCTCCACTTT.

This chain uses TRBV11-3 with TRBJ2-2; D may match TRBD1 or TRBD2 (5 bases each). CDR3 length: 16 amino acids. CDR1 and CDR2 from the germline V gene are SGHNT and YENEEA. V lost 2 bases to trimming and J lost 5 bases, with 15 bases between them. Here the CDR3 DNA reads TGTGCCAGCAGCTTACGTCCTGGGGGTGGTACCGGGGAGCTGTTTTTT. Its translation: CASSLRPGGGTGELFF.

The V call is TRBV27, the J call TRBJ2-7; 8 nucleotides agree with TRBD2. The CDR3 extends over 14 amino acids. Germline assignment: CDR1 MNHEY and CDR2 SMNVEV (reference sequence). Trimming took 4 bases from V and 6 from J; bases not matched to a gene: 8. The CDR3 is CASSSVAGTSEQYV. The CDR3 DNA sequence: TGTGCCAGCAGTTCTGTAGCGGGGACTTCCGAGCAGTACGTC.

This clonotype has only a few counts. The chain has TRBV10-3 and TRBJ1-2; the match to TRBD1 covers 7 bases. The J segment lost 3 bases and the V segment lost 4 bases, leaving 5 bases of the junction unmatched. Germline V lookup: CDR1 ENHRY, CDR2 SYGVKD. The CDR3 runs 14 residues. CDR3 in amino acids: CAISGGGTDYGYTF. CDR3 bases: TGTGCCATCAGTGGTGGCGGGACAGACTATGGCTACACCTTC.